Reported below is one T cell receptor (beta chain). The antigen is undetermined. The CDR3 loop spans 13 amino acids. CDR1 KGHSH and CDR2 LQKENI come from the germline V gene. The sample is drawn from a study of blood T cells in healthy people across ages. The use of a sample-barcoded 5' primer and a J-beta primer mix characterized a second PCR of about 6 to 11 cycles. Samples each returned at least 2.5 million CDR3-containing paired-end reads. TCRdb processed the 5' RACE reads anew with MiXCR; each CDR3 protein has one entry. The sample lists approximately 1.5 million distinct CDR3 sequences; about 45% were seen once. Study results and limitations: A roughly linear fall in TCR beta diversity per million T cells was seen with increasing age.

This chain connects TRBV18 to TRBJ2-1; D unclear. The better agreement between TRBJ2-7 and the DNA end casts doubt on the J call. The clonotype comes from a woman aged 18 to 35 in good health. The sample consisted of blood. This CDR3 is CASSQQVVNEQYF. The CDR3 DNA sequence: TGTGCCAGCTCACAGCAGGTCGTAAATGAGCAGTACTTC.